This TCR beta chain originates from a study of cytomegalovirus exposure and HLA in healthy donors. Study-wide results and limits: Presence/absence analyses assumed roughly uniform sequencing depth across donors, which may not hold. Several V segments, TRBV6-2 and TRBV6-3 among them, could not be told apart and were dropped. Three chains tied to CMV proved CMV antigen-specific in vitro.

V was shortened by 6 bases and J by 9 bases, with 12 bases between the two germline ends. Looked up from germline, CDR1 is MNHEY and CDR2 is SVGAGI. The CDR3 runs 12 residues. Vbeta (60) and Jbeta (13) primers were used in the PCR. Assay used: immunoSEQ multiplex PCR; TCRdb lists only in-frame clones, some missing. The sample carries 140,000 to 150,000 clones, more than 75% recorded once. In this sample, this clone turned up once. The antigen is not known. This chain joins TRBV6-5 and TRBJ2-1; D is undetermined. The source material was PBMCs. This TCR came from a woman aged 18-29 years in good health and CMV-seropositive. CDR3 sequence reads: CASSQDPGEQFF. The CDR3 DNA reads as TGTGCCAGCAGCCAAGACCCGGGTGAGCAGTTCTTC.